This T cell receptor beta chain was recorded in a study of blood T cell repertoires in COVID-19. With regard to this clone: Compared with germline, one end of the junction differs, possibly owing to a read error.

CDR1 is MNHEY, CDR2 SMNVEV, per germline (reference sequence). This CDR3 contains 15 residues. Clones were sequenced by immunoSEQ multiplex PCR, and TCRdb holds only the in-frame ones, with some missing. The sample comprises roughly 230,000 clones, 89% of which are singletons, and approximately 5% rests with the top ten. The chain joins TRBV27 to TRBJ2-2, with 8 bases aligning to TRBD2. The specimen sequenced was peripheral blood. The source of this sequence is a woman in her thirties or forties who had recovered from COVID-19. For the CDR3, the DNA is TGTGCCAGCAGTTCTGACGGGGGGGCTAACGGGGAGTTGTTTTTT. Amino acid sequence: CASSSDGGANGELFF.